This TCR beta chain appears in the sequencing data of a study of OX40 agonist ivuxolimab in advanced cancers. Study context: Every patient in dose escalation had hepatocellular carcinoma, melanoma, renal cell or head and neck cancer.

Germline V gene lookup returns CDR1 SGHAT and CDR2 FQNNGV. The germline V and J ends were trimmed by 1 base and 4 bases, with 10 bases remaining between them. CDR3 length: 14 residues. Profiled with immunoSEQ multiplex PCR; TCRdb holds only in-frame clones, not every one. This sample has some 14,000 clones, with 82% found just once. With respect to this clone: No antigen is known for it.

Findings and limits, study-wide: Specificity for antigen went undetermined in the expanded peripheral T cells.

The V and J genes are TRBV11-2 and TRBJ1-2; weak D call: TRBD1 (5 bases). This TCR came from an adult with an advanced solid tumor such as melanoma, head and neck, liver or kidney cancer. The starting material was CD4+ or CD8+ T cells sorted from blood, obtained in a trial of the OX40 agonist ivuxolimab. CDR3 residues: CASSLVGTSYGYTF. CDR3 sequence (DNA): TGTGCCAGCAGCTTAGTTGGGACCTCCTATGGCTACACCTTC.